This T cell receptor (beta chain) originates from a study of blood T cell repertoires in COVID-19. Study in general: Collection of acute and convalescent COVID-19 samples took place in the United States, Italy and Spain.

V was shortened by 0 bases and J by 6 bases, with 9 bases between the two germline ends. CDR1 is MGHRA and CDR2 is YSYEKL in the germline V gene. The CDR3 has 14 amino acids. The data were produced by immunoSEQ multiplex PCR, yet TCRdb's version contains in-frame clones alone and is incomplete. Of about 46,000 clones listed, roughly four fifths were seen once; the top ten hold approximately 8.2%. J is TRBJ2-1 and V is TRBV4-1, with D perhaps matching TRBD2 (5 bases). Sequencing was done on a sample of peripheral blood. The clonotype was recovered from a man between 60 and 75 years old with acute or convalescent COVID-19. The CDR3 sequence: CASSQEEGGNEQFF. CDR3 in DNA: TGCGCCAGCAGCCAAGAAGAGGGTGGCAATGAGCAGTTCTTC.